This is a list of T cell receptor beta chains from one sample in a study of cytomegalovirus exposure and HLA in healthy donors. Profiling relied on immunoSEQ multiplex PCR, and the TCRdb table lists in-frame clones only, not all of them. This sample has about 150,000 clones; around 79% occur once, and the top ten carry over 6%. Sequenced: PBMCs. All receptors come from a young man in good health and CMV-seropositive. The CDR3 runs from the conserved cysteine through the conserved F or W. Fields, in order: clone size, V gene, D gene, J gene, CDR3 DNA, CDR3 protein. A D gene is named only where the DNA matches it firmly. The size entry is marked missing in some rows and otherwise reads once, few, many or a size class.

NA	TRBV12-5	NA	TRBJ2-7	TGTGCTAGTGGTTTGGACCGAAGGGCAGGGGATAAGTACGAGCAGTACTTC	CASGLDRRAGDKYEQYF
NA	TRBV5-4	NA	TRBJ1-1	TGTGCCAGCAGCCCCTTGGCAGGAAACACTGAAGCTTTCTTT	CASSPLAGNTEAFF
NA	TRBV6-6	NA	TRBJ1-5	TGTGCCAGCAGTACTAATCAGCCCCAGCATTTT	CASSTNQPQHF
once	TRBV4-3	NA	TRBJ1-6	TGCGCCAGCAGCCAAGCCTCAGGGGTCATGGGACCTGTCCGAAATTCACCCCTCCACTTT	CASSQASGVMGPVRNSPLHF
NA	TRBV7-8	NA	TRBJ1-5	TGTGCCAGCAGCCCCCAGCGGAGGTTGGATCAGCCCCAGCATTTT	CASSPQRRLDQPQHF
NA	TRBV25-1	NA	TRBJ1-1	TGTGCCAGCAGTCCTGGGCAGGGAAGCAACACTGAAGCTTTCTTT	CASSPGQGSNTEAFF
NA	TRBV5-4	NA	TRBJ1-2	TGTGCCAGCAGACCCGACCTGGGGCACTATGGCTACACCTTC	CASRPDLGHYGYTF
NA	TRBV6-6	TRBD1	TRBJ1-5	TGTGCCAGCAGACACTTAGAAGGGGGCAGGGTAGGGCCCCAGCATTTT	CASRHLEGGRVGPQHF
NA	TRBV6-5	NA	TRBJ1-3	TGTGCCAGCAGGATGGGGGCGAGAAACACCATATATTTT	CASRMGARNTIYF
NA	TRBV7-3	TRBD2	TRBJ2-3	TGTGCCAGCGGGGCCAGCGGGGGTACCACAGATACGCAGTATTTT	CASGASGGTTDTQYF
once	TRBV5-1	TRBD1	TRBJ2-7	TGCGCCAGCAGCTTGGGAGGGGACAGGGGGCAATACGAGCAGTACTTC	CASSLGGDRGQYEQYF
NA	TRBV5-4	TRBD2	TRBJ2-3	TGTGCCAGCAGCTTGGGTGGGTCTAGCGGGAGGGTAGATACGCAGTATTTT	CASSLGGSSGRVDTQYF
NA	TRBV19	NA	TRBJ1-5	TGTGCCAGTAGGGGCACAGGCGAGGTAAATCAGCCCCAGCATTTT	CASRGTGEVNQPQHF
NA	TRBV7-9	NA	TRBJ2-3	TGTGCCAGCAGCCGGCCCCCAGGGGATACGCAGTATTTT	CASSRPPGDTQYF
NA	TRBV27	TRBD2	TRBJ2-1	TGTGCCAGCAGTTCCGGACTAGCGGGACCGTTCTTC	CASSSGLAGPFF
NA	TRBV18	NA	TRBJ1-1	TGTGCCAGCTCACGGTACAGGGCCATGAACACTGAAGCTTTCTTT	CASSRYRAMNTEAFF
NA	TRBV10-2	NA	TRBJ2-1	TGCGCCACCGAGCGGGTGAACAATGAGCAGTTCTTC	CATERVNNEQFF
NA	TRBV7-6	NA	TRBJ1-2	TGTGCCAGCAGCTTTACAGGGCTGGAAGGCTACACCTTC	CASSFTGLEGYTF
NA	TRBV20-1	TRBD2	TRBJ2-3	TGCACCCTCCCGGGAGGGGATACGCAGTATTTT	CTLPGGDTQYF
NA	TRBV6-6	NA	TRBJ2-1	TGTGCCAGCAGTTACCAGACTGTGTACAATGAGCAGTTCTTC	CASSYQTVYNEQFF
NA	TRBV27	NA	TRBJ1-6	TGTGCCAGCAGTCTTCGGGGGGGCTCCTATAATTCACCCCTCCACTTT	CASSLRGGSYNSPLHF
once	TRBV28	NA	TRBJ1-1	TGTGCCAGCAGTTCTACAGGGTGGGAAGCTTTCTTT	CASSSTGWEAFF
NA	TRBV9	TRBD1	TRBJ2-7	TGTGCCAGCAGCCCCCTTGACAGGGGCACCTACGAGCAGTACTTC	CASSPLDRGTYEQYF
NA	TRBV18	NA	TRBJ1-5	TGTGCCAGCTCACCTTTCCCAGAGGAGTATAGCAATCAGCCCCAGCATTTT	CASSPFPEEYSNQPQHF
NA	TRBV27	TRBD2	TRBJ2-1	TGTGCCAGCAGTCCTCCCTTAGCGGGGGCCTACAATGAGCAGTTCTTC	CASSPPLAGAYNEQFF
NA	TRBV5-5	TRBD2	TRBJ2-1	TGTGCCAGCAGCTTGGCTAGCGGGGGGTCCTACAATGAGCAGTTCTTC	CASSLASGGSYNEQFF
NA	TRBV15	NA	TRBJ1-4	TGTGCCACCAGCAGAGGGGGAAGGGGTAATGAAAAACTGTTTTTT	CATSRGGRGNEKLFF
NA	TRBV28	TRBD2	TRBJ2-7	TGTGCCCACTCTGGGAGCGGGAGCGCGTCCTACGAGCAGTACTTC	CAHSGSGSASYEQYF
few	TRBV4-2	NA	TRBJ2-7	TGTGCCAGCAGCCAAGATAAACATCCCACCTACGAGCAGTACTTC	CASSQDKHPTYEQYF
NA	TRBV27	NA	TRBJ2-1	TGTGCCAGCAGTTTATACGACAAGGGACAATCGTTCTTC	CASSLYDKGQSFF